This T cell receptor (beta chain) appears in the sequencing data of a study of blood T cell repertoires in COVID-19. The overall study: Sites across the United States, Italy and Spain contributed samples from acute and convalescent COVID-19. T cells, B-cell-depleted T cells, or PBMCs provided the cDNA or gDNA that served as material.

Per the authors' pipeline: Estimation of nucleated cell counts relied on the amplification of reference gene primers. The protocol was immunoSEQ multiplex PCR, while the TCRdb copy is restricted to in-frame clones and leaves out a portion. The D gene and trimming were derived from the DNA, and the V and J assignments and clone size from that table. The sample includes 100,000 to 150,000 clones, more than 75% seen only once; the top ten take about 5.4%. This CDR3 comprises 16 residues. V lost 2 bases to trimming and J lost 0 bases; unmatched junction nucleotides: 6. Looked up from germline, CDR1 is SGHTA and CDR2 is FQGNSA.

The rearrangement joins TRBV7-2 to TRBJ1-1, with 7 bases matching TRBD1. The source is a human donor in a cohort sampled during active COVID-19. The specimen was peripheral blood. CDR3 residues: CASSLRQGGMNTEAFF. DNA for the CDR3: TGTGCCAGCAGCTTACGACAAGGGGGCATGAACACTGAAGCTTTCTTT.